A single sample is the source of the 17 T cell receptor beta chains below, sequenced in a study of T cell responses to AZD1222 COVID-19 vaccine. TCRdb's table, derived via immunoSEQ multiplex PCR, lists solely in-frame clones and lacks some. The sample holds 100,000 to 130,000 clones, under 95% seen once. The starting material was peripheral blood, obtained on day 0 of AZD1222 vaccination. These receptors originate from an adult in good health.

This chain connects TRBV6-7 to TRBJ1-6; unclear D gene. TRBV6-7 is identified as an open reading frame with a role that is uncertain. V lost 4 bases to trimming and J lost 6 bases, with 7 bases between them. This CDR3 has 13 residues. CDR3 in DNA: TGTGCCAGCAGTTTTCGGGGTAATTCACCCCTCCACTTT. This gives the protein CASSFRGNSPLHF.

The chain uses TRBV25-1 and TRBJ1-2; 9 bases fit TRBD1. This CDR3 spans 14 amino acids. Looked up from germline, CDR1 is MGHDK and CDR2 is SYGVNS. V shed 4 bases and J 9 bases; nucleotides not matched to a gene: 9. The CDR3 DNA reads TGTGCCAGCAGTGTTGTTGGACAGGGGCTTAGCTACACCTTC. Amino acid sequence: CASSVVGQGLSYTF.

The chain is built from TRBV18 and TRBJ1-2; D perhaps matches TRBD1 (6 bases). Germline-derived CDR1 and CDR2 are KGHSH and LQKENI. This CDR3 spans 13 amino acids. Trimming removed 5 bases at V and 8 bases at J, with 15 bases between. CDR3 bases: TGTGCCAGCTCATCACAGGGCTTGGGAGGCTACACCTTC. It translates to CASSSQGLGGYTF.

V and J are TRBV7-9 and TRBJ1-1; no clear D gene. CDR3 length equals 11 residues. The germline V gene has CDR1 SEHNR and CDR2 FQNEAQ (reference sequence). V gave up 2 bases and J gave up 8 bases, with 6 bases separating them. The CDR3 DNA is TGTGCCAGCAGCTTAAAGGGAGAAGCTTTCTTT. This encodes CASSLKGEAFF.

The chain carries TRBV13 and TRBJ1-1; no reliable D call. Germline CDR1 and CDR2: PRHDT and FYEKMQ (reference sequence). The ends were cut back, 0 bases at V and 0 bases at J, with 11 bases in the middle. The CDR3 runs 16 residues. The CDR3 nucleotides are TGTGCCAGCAGCTTAGGGTTTACAGTCATGAACACTGAAGCTTTCTTT. It encodes CASSLGFTVMNTEAFF.

V is TRBV28 and J is TRBJ1-6; D may be TRBD1 (5 bases). CDR1 and CDR2 (germline): MDHEN, SYDVKM. The CDR3 is made up of 16 amino acids. Trimming removed 6 bases from V and 5 bases from J, with 17 bases in between. CDR3 in DNA: TGTGCCAGCAGCTCCCCCGAGGGGTTCCATAATTCACCCCTCCACTTT. Translating it yields CASSSPEGFHNSPLHF.

The rearrangement links TRBV15 to TRBJ1-2, with 7 bases that match TRBD1. V was clipped by 4 bases and J by 7 bases; unmatched bases: 9. CDR1 is LNHNV and CDR2 is YYDKDF in the germline V gene (reference sequence). This CDR3 has 14 residues. The DNA of the CDR3 is TGTGCCACCAGCATTGACAGGGAGATAGGTGGCTACACCTTC. Its protein product is CATSIDREIGGYTF. Filled out from reference TRBV15 and TRBJ1-2, the complete variable domain reads DAMVIQNPRYQVTQFGKPVTLSCSQTLNHNVMYWYQQKSSQAPKLLFHYYDKDFNNEADTPDNFQSRRPNTSFCFLDIRSPGLGDTAMYLCATSIDREIGGYTFGSGTRLTVV.

This CDR3 is CAISMTATSTDTQYF. The CDR3 bases are TGTGCCATCAGTATGACAGCTACTAGCACAGATACGCAGTATTTT. The chain uses TRBV10-3 and TRBJ2-3, with TRBD1 as a possible D gene (5 bases). V shed 5 bases and J shed 0 bases, with 12 bases lying between them. Germline V gene lookup returns CDR1 ENHRY and CDR2 SYGVKD. This CDR3 has 15 residues.

DNA for the CDR3: TGTGCCAGCAGCACTACTGCCGGGACCCAAGAGACCCAGTACTTC. Amino acid sequence: CASSTTAGTQETQYF. The chain has TRBV6-4 and TRBJ2-5, with D tentatively TRBD1 or TRBD2 (5 bases each). V was trimmed by 6 bases and J by 1 base, leaving 15 bases between them. Germline V gene lookup returns CDR1 MRHNA and CDR2 SNTAGT. CDR3 length: 15 amino acids.

The rearrangement joins TRBV5-1 to TRBJ1-2, with D tentatively TRBD1 (5 bases). Trimming removed 5 bases from V and 3 bases from J, with 20 bases in between. The CDR3 sequence is 16 residues long. Germline V CDR1 and CDR2: SGHRS, YFSETQ. CDR3 sequence: CASRPSVAGPDYGYTF. CDR3 nucleotides: TGCGCCAGCAGACCCTCAGTGGCAGGGCCGGACTATGGCTACACCTTC.

The V gene is TRBV11-1, the J gene TRBJ1-2, with no clear D. V was clipped by 2 bases and J by 2 bases, with 9 bases between them. The germline gives CDR1 SGHAT, CDR2 FQDESV (reference sequence). The CDR3 totals 14 residues. CDR3 nucleotides: TGTGCCAGCAGCTTACTAAACGGAAACTATGGCTACACCTTC. Protein product: CASSLLNGNYGYTF.

This sequence joins TRBV21-1 and TRBJ2-5; the DNA was not compared with TRBD2, the D call given in the table. TRBV21-1 constitutes a pseudogene. The CDR3 is 15 amino acids. The CDR3 DNA follows: TGTGCCAGCAGCAGTCGGGGTTGGGAACAAGAGACCCAGTACTTC. Translating it yields CASSSRGWEQETQYF.

CDR3 nucleotides: TGTGCCAGCAGTTCCGGACAGGGGAGAGTTTCCAATCAGCCCCAGCATTTT. Encoded protein: CASSSGQGRVSNQPQHF. The chain couples TRBV27 to TRBJ1-5, with 9 bases fitting TRBD1. Unmatched junction bases numbered 10, after V lost 4 bases and J lost 3 bases. The CDR3 is made up of 17 amino acids. CDR1 and CDR2 from the germline V gene are MNHEY and SMNVEV (reference sequence).

The chain combines TRBV5-8 with TRBJ1-2; 11 positions agree with TRBD1. V trimming: 3 bases; J trimming: 6 bases; junction bases outside the gene matches: 13. The germline gives CDR1 SGHTS, CDR2 YDEGEE. The CDR3 loop spans 17 amino acids. The CDR3 loop reads CASSWGLGGQGANGYTF. The CDR3 coding sequence is TGTGCCAGCAGCTGGGGACTTGGAGGACAGGGGGCTAATGGCTACACCTTC.

CDR3 region: CASSTGDYEQYF. The CDR3 bases are TGTGCCAGCAGCACCGGGGATTACGAGCAGTACTTC. The V gene is TRBV6-5, the J gene TRBJ2-7; D possibly corresponds to TRBD2 (5 bases). This CDR3 spans 12 amino acids. Trimming cost V 6 bases and J 4 bases, with 10 bases left between them. Germline values: CDR1 MNHEY, CDR2 SVGAGI.

The rearrangement uses TRBV7-2 and TRBJ2-7; D not certain. Germline loops: CDR1 SGHTA, CDR2 FQGNSA. The V end lost 2 bases, the J end lost 0 bases, and 8 bases lay between the germline ends. The CDR3 has 14 amino acids. In DNA, the CDR3 is TGTGCCAGCAGCTTACGGTCCAGCTCCTACGAGCAGTACTTC. This sequence encodes CASSLRSSSYEQYF.

This chain uses TRBV29-1 with TRBJ2-5, with a possible D match to TRBD1 (6 bases). The germline gives CDR1 SQVTM, CDR2 ANQGSEA. Deletions cut 6 bases from V and 5 bases from J, with 25 bases between. This CDR3 is 16 amino acids long. The CDR3 DNA reads TGCAGCGTGTCCACCTCCTGGAACAGGGTCGATGAGACCCAGTACTTC. Translated, it gives CSVSTSWNRVDETQYF.